The 15 T cell receptor beta chains listed next were all sequenced from one sample in a study of siplizumab effects on memory and regulatory T cells. Using immunoSEQ multiplex PCR, the repertoire was profiled, and TCRdb retains in-frame clones only, with some absent. The sample includes about 110,000 clones, roughly 94% seen only once; the top ten take approximately 0.75%. Sequenced material: Tregs sorted from blood. The receptor source for this set is a human donor in good health.

This clone was found a few times. CDR3 DNA: TGTGCCAGCAGCGTAAGTGGAGGACTAGCGGAAGGCCAAGAGACCCAGTACTTC. Translating it yields CASSVSGGLAEGQETQYF. This chain joins TRBV9 and TRBJ2-5; 10 bases fit TRBD2. CDR1 is SGDLS and CDR2 is YYNGEE in the germline V gene. The CDR3 contains 18 residues. V gave up 1 base and J gave up 1 base; unmatched junction bases: 10.

The J gene is TRBJ1-1, the V gene TRBV19; D not resolved. Deletions cut 3 bases from V and 5 bases from J, with 10 bases between. The CDR3 length is 13 residues. Germline CDR1 reads LNHDA; CDR2 reads SQIVND (reference sequence). The CDR3, as DNA: TGTGCCAGTAGTATGGAGCGGAAGACTGAAGCTTTCTTT. Translated: CASSMERKTEAFF.

The table lists this clone with a few counts. This rearrangement joins TRBV6-5 to TRBJ1-6; 9 bases agree with TRBD1. V was pared by 7 bases and J by 5 bases, with 3 bases of the junction left unmatched. This CDR3 comprises 14 residues. In germline, CDR1 is MNHEY, CDR2 SVGAGI. In DNA form, the CDR3 reads TGTGCCAGCACTAGACAGGGGGATAATTCACCCCTCCACTTT. Translating gives CASTRQGDNSPLHF.

This chain connects TRBV7-6 to TRBJ2-7, with 8 bases aligning to TRBD2. The CDR3 has 13 amino acids. With 2 bases clipped from V and 6 bases from J, the junction kept 3 bases outside the gene matches. Germline loops: CDR1 SGHVS, CDR2 FNYEAQ. The CDR3 loop reads CASSLTGGGEQYF. In nucleotides, the CDR3 is TGTGCCAGCAGCTTAACGGGAGGGGGCGAGCAGTACTTC.

V gene TRBV5-4 combines with J gene TRBJ1-1; 8 bases line up with TRBD1. Germline loops: CDR1 SGHNT, CDR2 YYREEE (reference sequence). The CDR3 has 17 residues. After removal of 4 bases from V and 5 bases from J, the junction contained 16 bases not matched to a gene. CDR3 DNA sequence: TGTGCCAGCAGCCCCGGACAGGGAGGTAGAGGGGGGACTGAAGCTTTCTTT. Residues: CASSPGQGGRGGTEAFF.

This chain links TRBV11-1 with TRBJ2-1; 13 bases are shared with TRBD2. J gave up 9 bases and V 3 bases, and 5 bases lay outside the gene matches. Germline V gene data show CDR1 as SGHAT and CDR2 as FQDESV (reference sequence). The length of the CDR3 is 15 residues. The CDR3 is CASSFTSGRAGEQFF. The CDR3 DNA is TGTGCCAGCAGCTTTACTAGCGGGAGGGCCGGTGAGCAGTTCTTC.

This rearrangement joins TRBV9 to TRBJ1-4; D remains ambiguous. Per the germline V gene, CDR1 is SGDLS and CDR2 is YYNGEE. This CDR3 spans 15 amino acids. Trimming shortened V by 0 bases and J by 0 bases, and 6 bases separated the two germline ends. DNA of the CDR3: TGTGCCAGCAGCGTAGCTCCGGCAACTAATGAAAAACTGTTTTTT. Protein: CASSVAPATNEKLFF.

This clone has more than one count but fewer than ten. This chain joins TRBV5-5 and TRBJ1-2; D unresolved. The V gene's germline CDR1 is SGHKS and CDR2 YYEKEE (reference sequence). This CDR3 is 9 amino acids long. V was shortened by 4 bases and J by 10 bases, with 5 bases between the two germline ends. The DNA of the CDR3 is TGTGCCAGCAGCATGGACTACACCTTC. Its translation: CASSMDYTF.

V is TRBV11-2 and J is TRBJ2-7; D remains unclear. V lost 1 base to trimming and J lost 7 bases, with 5 bases between them. The germline V gene encodes CDR1 SGHAT and CDR2 FQNNGV. The CDR3 loop spans 11 amino acids. CDR3 bases: TGTGCCAGCAGCTTAGTGGGTGAGCAGTACTTC. This encodes CASSLVGEQYF.

The gene calls are TRBV7-9 and TRBJ2-2; 8 nucleotides agree with TRBD1. This CDR3 is built from 13 residues. Germline CDR1 reads SEHNR; CDR2 reads FQNEAQ (reference sequence). Trimming at V came to 4 bases and at J to 6 bases, leaving 1 base not matched to a gene. CDR3 protein: CASSWTGPGELFF. The CDR3 DNA reads TGTGCCAGCAGCTGGACAGGGCCCGGGGAGCTGTTTTTT.

The V gene is TRBV6-1, the J gene TRBJ2-1; TRBD2 matches at 10 bases. The CDR3 is 15 residues long. With 4 bases clipped from V and 8 bases from J, the junction kept 8 bases outside the gene matches. Per the germline V gene, CDR1 is MNHNS and CDR2 is SASEGT. The chain's CDR3 is CASSGSSGGAHEQFF. The CDR3 nucleotides read TGTGCCAGCAGTGGTTCCAGCGGGGGGGCCCATGAGCAGTTCTTC.

V usage is TRBV2 and J usage is TRBJ1-5, with TRBD1 identical over 7 bases. The CDR3 extends over 12 amino acids. The J segment lost 11 bases and the V segment lost 6 bases, leaving 7 bases of the junction unmatched. From germline, CDR1 is SNHLY and CDR2 FYNNEI. The CDR3 loop is CASRWTGGSQHF. CDR3 coding DNA: TGTGCCAGCAGGTGGACAGGAGGGTCCCAGCATTTT.

The gene calls are TRBV7-8 and TRBJ2-3; the D gene is possibly TRBD2 (6 bases). CDR1 and CDR2 (germline): SGHVS, FQNEAQ. Trimming shortened V by 0 bases and J by 4 bases, and 17 bases separated the two germline ends. The CDR3 consists of 17 residues. For the CDR3, the DNA is TGTGCCAGCAGCTTAGCGAGAGTAGCGGTTACCTCAGATACGCAGTATTTT. Amino acids: CASSLARVAVTSDTQYF.

This clone was seen a few times. This chain uses TRBV2 with TRBJ2-7; no definite D call. The CDR3 runs 16 residues. In germline, CDR1 is SNHLY, CDR2 FYNNEI. Trimming pared 5 bases from V and 3 bases from J, leaving 20 bases between. This chain's CDR3 is CASSILGVALGYEQYF. CDR3 sequence (DNA): TGTGCCAGCAGTATCTTGGGTGTAGCTTTGGGCTACGAGCAGTACTTC.

Only one count was recorded for this clone. V usage is TRBV25-1 and J usage is TRBJ1-4; 7 bases line up with TRBD1. CDR3 length: 15 amino acids. The germline CDR1 and CDR2 sequences are MGHDK and SYGVNS. V was clipped by 4 bases and J by 5 bases; unmatched bases: 7. The CDR3 coding sequence is TGTGCCAGCAGTGCCGCGACAGGGCCCAATGAAAAACTGTTTTTT. This codes for CASSAATGPNEKLFF. Full variable domain (missing parts from reference TRBV25-1 and TRBJ1-4): EADIYQTPRYLVIGTGKKITLECSQTMGHDKMYWYQQDPGMELHLIHYSYGVNSTEKGDLSSESTVSRIRTEHFPLTLESARPSHTSQYLCASSAATGPNEKLFFGSGTQLSVL.